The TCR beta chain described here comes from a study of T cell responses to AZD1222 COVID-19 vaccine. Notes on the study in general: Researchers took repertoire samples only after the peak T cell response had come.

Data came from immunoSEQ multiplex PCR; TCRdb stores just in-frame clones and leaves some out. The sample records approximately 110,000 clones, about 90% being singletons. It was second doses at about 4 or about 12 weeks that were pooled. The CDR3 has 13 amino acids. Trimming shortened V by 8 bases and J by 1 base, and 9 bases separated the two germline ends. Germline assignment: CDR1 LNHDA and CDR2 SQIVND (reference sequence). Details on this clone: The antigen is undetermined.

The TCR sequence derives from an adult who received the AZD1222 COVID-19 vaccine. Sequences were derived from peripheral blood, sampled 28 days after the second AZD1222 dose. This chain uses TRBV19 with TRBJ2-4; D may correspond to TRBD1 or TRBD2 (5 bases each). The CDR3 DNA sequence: TGTGCCAGTCGAGGGGTCGCCAAAAACATTCAGTACTTC. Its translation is CASRGVAKNIQYF.